This T cell receptor beta chain was observed in a study of blood T cell repertoires in COVID-19. For the study at large: The cDNA or gDNA used as material had been derived from T cells, B-cell-depleted T cells, or PBMCs.

Germline CDR1 and CDR2: MNHEY and SMNVEV (reference sequence). Trimming took 3 bases from V and 0 from J, leaving 11 bases between them. This CDR3 has 15 residues. Sequencing used immunoSEQ multiplex PCR; TCRdb keeps in-frame clones, though not all of them. The sample contains about 360,000 clones, around four fifths of which appear only once. The chain couples TRBV27 to TRBJ1-2; no firm D call. This receptor was taken from a man younger than 45 with active or convalescent COVID-19. The sequenced sample consisted of peripheral blood. CDR3 sequence: CASSLRGIANYGYTF. The DNA of the CDR3 is TGTGCCAGCAGTTTGAGAGGCATAGCTAACTATGGCTACACCTTC.